The next 14 T cell receptor beta chains were all read from a single sample in a study of molecular identifiers for immune sequencing clone quantification. One entry per CDR3 protein, called by TCRdb with MiXCR from the PCR reads. The data contain hundreds of thousands of distinct CDR3 sequences, 15% to 20% of them singletons. The specimen sequenced was naive CD8+ T cells from blood, with Jurkat cell RNA spiked in. Subset meaning: FACS-sorted CD8+CD4-CCR7+CD45RA+ naive T cells. These receptors all stem from a human donor in good health. Some libraries in this study had Jurkat cell RNA spiked in.

This clonotype was picked up many times. This chain connects TRBV5-1 to TRBJ2-7, with TRBD1 identical over 7 bases. Germline V gene data show CDR1 as SGHRS and CDR2 as YFSETQ. The CDR3 consists of 14 residues. V lost 3 bases to trimming and J lost 0 bases; unmatched junction nucleotides: 3. The CDR3 sequence: CASSSGQYSYEQYF. DNA for the CDR3: TGCGCCAGCAGCTCGGGACAGTACTCCTACGAGCAGTACTTC. Based on the CDR3 plus reference TRBV5-1 and TRBJ2-7, the full variable domain is KAGVTQTPRYLIKTRGQQVTLSCSPISGHRSVSWYQQTPGQGLQFLFEYFSETQRNKGNFPGRFSGRQFSNSRSEMNVSTLELGDSALYLCASSSGQYSYEQYFGPGTRLTVT.

Many counts were recorded for this clonotype. This chain joins TRBV6-2 or TRBV6-3 and TRBJ2-6; D may be TRBD1 (5 bases). Germline V gene data show CDR1 as MNHEY and CDR2 as SVGEGT. The CDR3 consists of 14 residues. Trimming removed 6 bases from V and 1 base from J, with 7 bases in between. CDR3 residues: CASRTESGANVLTF. CDR3 coding DNA: TGTGCCAGCAGGACAGAGTCTGGGGCCAACGTCCTGACTTTC.

V and J are TRBV4-1 and TRBJ2-7; D possibly corresponds to TRBD2 (7 bases). The CDR3 is made up of 16 amino acids. Trimming left V 0 bases short and J 2 bases short, with 14 bases between. Germline loops: CDR1 MGHRA, CDR2 YSYEKL. The DNA of the CDR3 is TGCGCCAGCAGCCAAGAGGTCCCGGGGGGCACCTACGAGCAGTACTTC. Its protein product is CASSQEVPGGTYEQYF.

Concerning this clonotype: Since a much larger clone is just one base distant, this may be a read error. The rearrangement uses TRBV11-2 and TRBJ2-3; D remains unclear. Looked up from germline, CDR1 is SGHAT and CDR2 is FQNNGV. The CDR3 is 14 amino acids. V dropped 4 bases and J dropped 0 bases, with 8 bases sitting between them. In DNA form, the CDR3 reads TGTGCCAGCAGCTCAGCCTGGAGCACAGATACGCAGTATTTT. Amino acid sequence: CASSSAWSTDTQYF.

The chain carries TRBV7-9 and TRBJ2-1; D remains ambiguous. This CDR3 is built from 13 residues. Trimming took 3 bases from V and 6 from J, leaving 9 bases between them. Germline V lookup: CDR1 SEHNR, CDR2 FQNEAQ (reference sequence). The CDR3 region is CASSLSRANEQFF. The CDR3, as DNA: TGTGCCAGCAGCTTGTCCCGTGCCAATGAGCAGTTCTTC.

There are a few counts of this clonotype. The chain uses TRBV9 and TRBJ2-7; D is possibly TRBD1 or TRBD2 (5 bases each). The CDR3 runs 14 residues. Germline V gene sequence: CDR1 SGDLS, CDR2 YYNGEE. The ends were cut back, 3 bases at V and 4 bases at J, with 14 bases in the middle. The CDR3 region has the DNA TGTGCCAGCAGCGGTGAGGGGCCCAAATACGAGCAGTACTTC. Translation gives CASSGEGPKYEQYF.

This clonotype has a count of ten or more. The chain has TRBV4-3 and TRBJ1-1; D perhaps matches TRBD1 (6 bases). Trimming removed 2 bases at V and 5 bases at J, with 15 bases between. CDR1 and CDR2 from the germline V gene are LGHNA and YSLEER. This CDR3 region has 15 residues. The CDR3 spells CASSQYAGAGTEAFF. The CDR3 nucleotides are TGCGCCAGCAGCCAATATGCGGGGGCGGGTACTGAAGCTTTCTTT.

This clonotype was detected a few times. The CDR3 bases are TGTGCCAGCAGTGAAGCGTTCCTTGAGACGAGCTCCTACAATGAGCAGTTCTTC. Residues: CASSEAFLETSSYNEQFF. V usage is TRBV6-1 and J usage is TRBJ2-1, with D unclear. Germline values: CDR1 MNHNS, CDR2 SASEGT. The CDR3 covers 18 residues. Trimming cost V 0 bases and J 0 bases, with 15 bases left between them.

This clonotype was counted a few times. The chain combines TRBV20-1 with TRBJ2-1; D unresolved. Germline loops: CDR1 DFQATT, CDR2 SNEGSKA (reference sequence). The CDR3 loop spans 13 amino acids. Trimming stripped 1 base from V and 2 bases from J, with 6 bases between. CDR3 sequence reads: CSARGSPYNEQFF. CDR3 DNA sequence: TGCAGTGCTAGAGGTTCCCCCTACAATGAGCAGTTCTTC.

This clonotype was seen repeatedly, ten times or more. CDR3 sequence (DNA): TGTGCCAGCAGCCAAGATGAGAGGGGGGTGAACACTGAAGCTTTCTTT. This sequence encodes CASSQDERGVNTEAFF. The chain couples TRBV4-2 to TRBJ1-1; maybe TRBD1 (6 bases). Trimming cost V 0 bases and J 0 bases, with 11 bases left between them. This CDR3 is built from 16 residues. CDR1 is LGHNA, CDR2 YNFKEQ, per germline.

The rearrangement joins TRBV30 to TRBJ2-3; D call uncertain. CDR1 is GTSNPN and CDR2 is SVGIG in the germline V gene (reference sequence). V lost 4 bases and J lost 0, with 8 bases in between. The CDR3 loop spans 13 amino acids. The CDR3 DNA reads as TGTGCCTGGACAGTGACTAGCACAGATACGCAGTATTTT. This encodes CAWTVTSTDTQYF.

This clonotype was counted between two and nine times. The CDR3 spells CASSQDPSEQYF. The CDR3 DNA sequence: TGTGCCAGCAGCCAAGATCCCAGTGAGCAGTACTTC. The chain has TRBV14 and TRBJ2-7; no firm D call. V lost 0 bases and J 7 bases, leaving 7 bases between the germline ends. The CDR3 covers 12 residues. The germline CDR1 and CDR2 sequences are SGHDN and FVKESK.

This clonotype was detected only a few times. The J gene is TRBJ1-5, the V gene TRBV28, with D tentatively TRBD1 (5 bases). The germline V gene has CDR1 MDHEN and CDR2 SYDVKM. The V gene lost 7 bases and the J gene lost 4 bases, with 14 bases spanning the gap. CDR3 length: 14 amino acids. This CDR3 reads CASTQMTENQPQHF. DNA for the CDR3: TGTGCCAGCACCCAAATGACAGAAAATCAGCCCCAGCATTTT.

This clonotype was found a few times. J is TRBJ2-3 and V is TRBV15, with TRBD2 as a possible D gene (6 bases). CDR1 and CDR2 from the germline V gene are LNHNV and YYDKDF (reference sequence). V gave up 0 bases and J gave up 2 bases, with 15 bases separating them. CDR3 length: 17 residues. Here the CDR3 reads CATSRDPGDFFTDTQYF. For the CDR3, the DNA is TGTGCCACCAGCAGAGATCCCGGGGACTTCTTCACAGATACGCAGTATTTT.